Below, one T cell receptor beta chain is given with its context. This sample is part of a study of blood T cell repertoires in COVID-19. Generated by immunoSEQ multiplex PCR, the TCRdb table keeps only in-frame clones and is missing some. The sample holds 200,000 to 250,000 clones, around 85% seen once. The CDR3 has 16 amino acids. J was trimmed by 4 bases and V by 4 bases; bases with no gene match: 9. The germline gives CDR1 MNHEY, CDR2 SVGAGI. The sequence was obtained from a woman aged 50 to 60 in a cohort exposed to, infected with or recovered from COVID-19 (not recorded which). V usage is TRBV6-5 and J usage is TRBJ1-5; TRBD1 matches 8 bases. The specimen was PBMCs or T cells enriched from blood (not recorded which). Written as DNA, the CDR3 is TGTGCCAGCAGTTCCATGGACAGGGTGTCGAATCAGCCCCAGCATTTT. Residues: CASSSMDRVSNQPQHF.